This is a list of T cell receptor beta chains from one sample in a study of blood T cells in healthy people across ages. TCRdb itself ran the 5' RACE reads through MiXCR, one entry per CDR3 protein. The data contain about 1,400,000 distinct CDR3 sequences, approximately 63% of them seen just once; the ten biggest clones take up roughly 7%. The specimen was blood. These receptors originate from a man aged 18 to 30 in good health. The CDR3 runs from the conserved cysteine through the conserved F or W. A D gene is named only where the DNA matches it firmly. Size tells how often a clone was seen (once, few, many) or the class of an expanded clone, and some rows leave it out.

length | J | D | size | V | DNA | CDR3
14 | TRBJ1-6 | NA | NA | TRBV25-1 | TGTGCCAGCAGTGAACGGGTAGGGCGCTCACCCCTCCACTTT | CASSERVGRSPLHF
14 | TRBJ1-5 | NA | NA | TRBV9 | TGTGCCAGCAGCGTAGGCGGGGACTCAGGGCCCCAGCATTTT | CASSVGGDSGPQHF
15 | TRBJ1-1 | NA | few | TRBV5-1 | TGCGCCAGCAGCTTGGATCCGGGAGGGGGCACTGAAGCTTTCTTT | CASSLDPGGGTEAFF
15 | TRBJ2-5 | TRBD2 | NA | TRBV28 | TGTGCCAGCAGCAAACCGGGACTAGAATCGGAGACCCAGTACTTC | CASSKPGLESETQYF
12 | TRBJ1-5 | NA | NA | TRBV6-6 | TGTGCCGGCAGCTCCTATAATCAGCCCCAGCATTTT | CAGSSYNQPQHF
13 | TRBJ2-7 | NA | NA | TRBV7-8 | TGTGCCAGCAGCTCCAACCCCAACAACGAGCAGTACTTC | CASSSNPNNEQYF
15 | TRBJ2-7 | TRBD1 | NA | TRBV5-1 | TGCGCCAGCAGCGCGGACAGGGGATCCCTTTACGAGCAGTACTTC | CASSADRGSLYEQYF
13 | TRBJ2-1 | NA | NA | TRBV9 | TGTGCCAGCAGCGCCCCCAACCACAATGAGCAGTTCTTC | CASSAPNHNEQFF
15 | TRBJ1-2 | NA | NA | TRBV5-1 | TGCGCCAGCAGCACGGGGGGCCAAGGGGCGCTGGGCTACACCTTC | CASSTGGQGALGYTF
12 | TRBJ1-1 | TRBD1 | NA | TRBV20-1 | TGCAGTGGGCCCGGGACAGGTCCTGAAGCTTTCTTT | CSGPGTGPEAFF
15 | TRBJ2-4 | TRBD2 | NA | TRBV7-2 | TGTGCCAGCAGCTTGACTAGCGGGGGGGGTAACATTCAGTACTTC | CASSLTSGGGNIQYF
12 | TRBJ2-7 | TRBD1 | few | TRBV7-9 | TGTGCCAGCAGGACAGGGTTCGGCGAGCAGTACTTC | CASRTGFGEQYF
13 | TRBJ2-4 | NA | few | TRBV7-2 | TGTGCCAGCAGCGTCGCGCAGGGGTATGGGCAGTACTTC | CASSVAQGYGQYF
16 | TRBJ2-7 | NA | NA | TRBV10-2 | TGCGCCAGCAGTGAGTCGGGTTACCCTAGGGTGCGCGAGCAGTACTTC | CASSESGYPRVREQYF
11 | TRBJ2-1 | NA | NA | TRBV29-1 | TGCAGCTTACTCCCCGGCTGTGAGCAGTTCTTC | CSLLPGCEQFF
14 | TRBJ2-7 | NA | few | TRBV20-1 | TGCAGTTTACGCGGAAGAGTCAGGTACAATGAGCAGTACTTC | CSLRGRVRYNEQYF
13 | TRBJ2-7 | NA | NA | TRBV7-9 | TGTGCCAGCAGCTTAAGTAACCCGACAGAGCAGTACTTC | CASSLSNPTEQYF
18 | TRBJ2-1 | NA | few | TRBV7-2 | TGTGCCAGCAGCTGGGACCCCTTCTTCCCGAGCTCCTACAATGAGCAGTTCTTC | CASSWDPFFPSSYNEQFF
12 | TRBJ1-2 | NA | NA | TRBV20-1 | TGCAGTGCTAGTCGGCAGAACTATGGCTACACCTTC | CSASRQNYGYTF
17 | TRBJ2-7 | TRBD2 | NA | TRBV4-2 | TGTGCCAGCAGCCAGGAAATAGCGGGCCTAACCTCCTACGAGCAGTACTTC | CASSQEIAGLTSYEQYF
14 | TRBJ2-1 | TRBD1 | NA | TRBV5-1 | TGCGCCAGCAGCATAGGACAGGGGGCCGATGAGCAGTTCTTC | CASSIGQGADEQFF
13 | TRBJ2-2 | NA | NA | TRBV7-6 | TGTGCCAGCAGCCCATGGTACACCGGGGAGCTGTTTTTT | CASSPWYTGELFF
13 | TRBJ1-2 | NA | NA | TRBV9 | TGTGCCAGCAGCGTAGCTAGTCAACGTGGCTACACCTTC | CASSVASQRGYTF
13 | TRBJ1-5 | NA | NA | TRBV19 | TGTGCCAGTAGGGACAACGCGGGGCAGCCCCAGCATTTT | CASRDNAGQPQHF
16 | TRBJ2-5 | TRBD2 | NA | TRBV10-3 | TGTGCCATCAGTGATCTGCCTAGCGGGGGTGGTGAGACCCAGTACTTC | CAISDLPSGGGETQYF
14 | TRBJ1-5 | NA | NA | TRBV6-5 | TGTGCCAGCAGTAGGGGGTCTCCGAATCAGCCCCAGCATTTT | CASSRGSPNQPQHF
16 | TRBJ2-1 | TRBD2 | NA | TRBV5-1 | TGCGCCAGCAGCCCTGGACTAGCGCCTCCCTTGAATGAGCAGTTCTTC | CASSPGLAPPLNEQFF
12 | TRBJ1-3 | NA | NA | TRBV10-3 | TGTGCCACGACCCTAGTCGGAAACACCATATATTTT | CATTLVGNTIYF
19 | TRBJ2-3 | NA | NA | TRBV27 | TGTGCCAGCAGTTTAAATACAGGTCTCACAGGTAGAAGCACAGATACGCAGTATTTT | CASSLNTGLTGRSTDTQYF
13 | TRBJ2-7 | NA | NA | TRBV12-3/TRBV12-4 | TGTGCCAGCAGTTTCAGGGAAGGGGGGACGCAGTACTTC | CASSFREGGTQYF
15 | TRBJ2-5 | TRBD1 | once | TRBV7-2 | TGTGCCAGCAGCCACAGGGAGACAGGGTTAGAGACCCAGTACTTC | CASSHRETGLETQYF
14 | TRBJ1-1 | NA | NA | TRBV7-9 | TGTGCCAGCAGCATCAGTGGGGCAGACACTGAAGCTTTCTTT | CASSISGADTEAFF
14 | TRBJ1-4 | NA | NA | TRBV4-1 | TGCGCCAGCAGCCAAGATGGTGGTGGGGGAAAACTGTTTTTT | CASSQDGGGGKLFF
17 | TRBJ2-1 | NA | NA | TRBV4-1 | TGCGCCAGCAGCCAAGCCGGACTTGGGAAACAGCTCAATGAGCAGTTCTTC | CASSQAGLGKQLNEQFF
14 | TRBJ2-7 | NA | NA | TRBV6-6 | TGTGCCAGCAGTTACTCGAAGACATCCTACGAGCAGTACTTC | CASSYSKTSYEQYF
14 | TRBJ2-7 | TRBD1 | NA | TRBV28 | TGTGCCAGCAGCTCTCCGGGACAGGGTGTCGAGCAGTACTTC | CASSSPGQGVEQYF
12 | TRBJ2-7 | NA | NA | TRBV10-3 | TGTGCCATCAGTGATCGGCAAGACGAGCAGTACTTC | CAISDRQDEQYF
14 | TRBJ2-7 | NA | NA | TRBV14 | TGTGCCAGCAGCCAAGCCGGGACCTACTACGAGCAGTACTTC | CASSQAGTYYEQYF
15 | TRBJ1-2 | NA | NA | TRBV4-1 | TGCGCCAGCAGCCAAGAACCCGGGATCGTCTATGGCTACACCTTC | CASSQEPGIVYGYTF
14 | TRBJ2-1 | TRBD2 | NA | TRBV6-5 | TGTGCCAGCAGGTCGGGACTAGGATTCGATGAGCAGTTCTTC | CASRSGLGFDEQFF
15 | TRBJ2-5 | TRBD2 | few | TRBV20-1 | TGCAGTGCCGGAACTAGCGGGAGGATGGTAGAGACCCAGTACTTC | CSAGTSGRMVETQYF
14 | TRBJ2-7 | TRBD1 | NA | TRBV20-1 | TGCAGTGCTATTCTTAGACAGGGCTCCTACGAGCAGTACTTC | CSAILRQGSYEQYF
14 | TRBJ2-7 | NA | NA | TRBV5-1 | TGCGCCAGCAGCGTAGGGCCGGAGGCGTACGAGCAGTACTTC | CASSVGPEAYEQYF
16 | TRBJ2-6 | NA | few | TRBV5-6 | TGTGCCAGCAGCTTGGTCGCAGGGATTGGGGCCAACGTCCTGACTTTC | CASSLVAGIGANVLTF
17 | TRBJ2-1 | NA | once | TRBV7-2 | TGTGCCAGCAGCTTACTAGGGACTTCCCAATCCTACAATGAGCAGTTCTTC | CASSLLGTSQSYNEQFF
14 | TRBJ2-7 | NA | NA | TRBV13 | TGTGCCAGCAGCTTCGATGGGGGAATCTACGAGCAGTACTTC | CASSFDGGIYEQYF
14 | TRBJ2-5 | NA | NA | TRBV28 | TGTGCCAGCAGTGCGCCAGGTGACCAAGAGACCCAGTACTTC | CASSAPGDQETQYF
15 | TRBJ2-3 | NA | NA | TRBV28 | TGTGCCAGCAGTTTTGTGGGAGATAGTGCGGATACGCAGTATTTT | CASSFVGDSADTQYF
14 | TRBJ2-3 | TRBD2 | NA | TRBV10-1 | TGCGCCAGCAGTGAAGGCGGGAGCGCAGATACGCAGTATTTT | CASSEGGSADTQYF
13 | TRBJ2-3 | NA | NA | TRBV9 | TGTGCCAGCAGCGCCGTTTCGGGGGATACGCAGTATTTT | CASSAVSGDTQYF
15 | TRBJ2-7 | TRBD2 | NA | TRBV20-1 | TGCAGTGCTAGAATTAGCGGGAGCCCTACCTACGAGCAGTACTTC | CSARISGSPTYEQYF